Detailed here is one TCR beta chain. Its specificity is not known. CDR3 size: 13 residues. V lost 7 bases and J lost 4, with 16 bases in between. Germline V gene lookup returns CDR1 SQVTM and CDR2 ANQGSEA. The data were taken from a study of cytomegalovirus exposure and HLA in healthy donors. PCR was performed using 60 Vbeta and 13 Jbeta primers. Libraries were prepared by immunoSEQ multiplex PCR; TCRdb keeps only in-frame clonotypes and omits some of them. The table shows 130,000 to 150,000 clones, with around 80% occurring only once. Findings and caveats of the study: Prior analysis indicated that the majority of TCR beta V segments exhibited productivity approximately 90% or approximately 30% of the time. Per published reports, the classifier diagnosed cytomegalovirus status with high specificity and sensitivity. The study flagged around 160 TCR beta chains as cytomegalovirus-associated.

The chain joins TRBV29-1 to TRBJ1-2, with D possibly TRBD1 on 6 matching bases. Material: PBMCs. This clonotype originated in a man younger than 40 in good health and CMV-seronegative. CDR3 sequence (DNA): TGCAGCGCCGCGGACAGAACGAGCTATGGCTACACCTTC. Protein product: CSAADRTSYGYTF.